Listed below are T cell receptor beta chains from one sample, sequenced in a study of T cell changes during pregnancy in multiple sclerosis. This table comes from immunoSEQ multiplex PCR, and its TCRdb copy is limited to in-frame clones, with some not included. Of over 70,000 clones in the sample, 80% to 95% are singletons; the top ten hold 4.3%. The material sequenced was peripheral blood, taken in the first trimester of pregnancy. These receptors were collected from a female donor with multiple sclerosis, enrolled in a pregnancy study. The CDR3 runs from the conserved cysteine through the conserved F or W. The order of the fields is J gene, V gene, D gene, clone size, CDR3 DNA, CDR3 protein. The D gene is left open where the match is weak. Size is omitted from some rows. Given values are once, few, many or a class for expanded clones.

j_gene: TRBJ1-4; v_gene: TRBV5-8; d_gene: NA; abundance: NA; CDR3nt: TGTGCCAGCAGCTTGGCCTTATTAAGAACGGCTAATGAAAAACTGTTTTTT; CDR3aa: CASSLALLRTANEKLFF
j_gene: TRBJ1-6; v_gene: TRBV21-1; d_gene: NA; abundance: NA; CDR3nt: TGTGCCAGCAGCCCCAGGGGTGGGGATTCACCCCTCCACTTT; CDR3aa: CASSPRGGDSPLHF
j_gene: TRBJ1-6; v_gene: TRBV10-3; d_gene: TRBD1; abundance: NA; CDR3nt: TGTGCCATCAGTGAGTCGGGACAGGACAATTCACCCCTCCACTTT; CDR3aa: CAISESGQDNSPLHF
j_gene: TRBJ1-2; v_gene: TRBV5-4; d_gene: TRBD1; abundance: NA; CDR3nt: TGTGCCAGCAGCGACGCCAGGGGGAATTACTATGGCTACACCTTC; CDR3aa: CASSDARGNYYGYTF
j_gene: TRBJ1-2; v_gene: TRBV19; d_gene: NA; abundance: NA; CDR3nt: TGTGCCAGTAGTACCCACTGGGACTCCCGAGGTTTGGGCTACACCTTC; CDR3aa: CASSTHWDSRGLGYTF
j_gene: TRBJ2-5; v_gene: TRBV5-1; d_gene: NA; abundance: NA; CDR3nt: TGCGCCAGCAGGGCCGACTTACTCCAAGAGACCCAGTACTTC; CDR3aa: CASRADLLQETQYF
j_gene: TRBJ1-5; v_gene: TRBV19; d_gene: NA; abundance: few; CDR3nt: TGTGCCAGTAGTATAATAGGGGTCAATCAGCCCCAGCATTTT; CDR3aa: CASSIIGVNQPQHF
j_gene: TRBJ2-5; v_gene: TRBV15; d_gene: TRBD2; abundance: NA; CDR3nt: TGTGCCACCAGCGGAGGAATAGCGGGGGGGCAAGAGACCCAGTACTTC; CDR3aa: CATSGGIAGGQETQYF
j_gene: TRBJ1-2; v_gene: TRBV27; d_gene: NA; abundance: NA; CDR3nt: TGTGCCAGCAGTTTATCGGGCTCCTATGGCTACACCTTC; CDR3aa: CASSLSGSYGYTF
j_gene: TRBJ2-6; v_gene: TRBV27; d_gene: NA; abundance: NA; CDR3nt: TGTGCCAGCAGTTCCCCGGGTACTGGGGCCAACGTCCTGACTTTC; CDR3aa: CASSSPGTGANVLTF
j_gene: TRBJ1-3; v_gene: TRBV11-2; d_gene: TRBD1; abundance: NA; CDR3nt: TGTGCCAGCAGCGTCGGGACAGCCTCTGGAAACACCATATATTTT; CDR3aa: CASSVGTASGNTIYF
j_gene: TRBJ2-3; v_gene: TRBV5-1; d_gene: NA; abundance: NA; CDR3nt: TGCGCCAGCACCTGGGGCTTAAGCGAAGATACGCAGTATTTT; CDR3aa: CASTWGLSEDTQYF
j_gene: TRBJ1-1; v_gene: TRBV4-1; d_gene: NA; abundance: NA; CDR3nt: TGCGCCAGCAGCCCCAGTGGAGGTCTCGGGGGAGGGGGCACTGAAGCTTTCTTT; CDR3aa: CASSPSGGLGGGGTEAFF
j_gene: TRBJ1-6; v_gene: TRBV6-5; d_gene: TRBD1; abundance: few; CDR3nt: TGTGCCAGCAGTTACGAGGGGACAGGAAATTCACCCCTCCACTTT; CDR3aa: CASSYEGTGNSPLHF
j_gene: TRBJ1-2; v_gene: TRBV6-5; d_gene: NA; abundance: NA; CDR3nt: TGTGCCAGCAGTTACTCGGACAGCCCTAACTATGGCTACACCTTC; CDR3aa: CASSYSDSPNYGYTF
j_gene: TRBJ1-1; v_gene: TRBV5-1; d_gene: NA; abundance: NA; CDR3nt: TGCGCCAGCAGCTTGGACAGGGTGGACACTGAAGCTTTCTTT; CDR3aa: CASSLDRVDTEAFF
j_gene: TRBJ2-3; v_gene: TRBV9; d_gene: NA; abundance: NA; CDR3nt: TGTGCCAGCAGCCTAAACGGGTTCACAGATACGCAGTATTTT; CDR3aa: CASSLNGFTDTQYF
j_gene: TRBJ2-7; v_gene: TRBV9; d_gene: TRBD1; abundance: NA; CDR3nt: TGTGCCAGCAGCGTCGGGACAGGGGATTACGAGCAGTACTTC; CDR3aa: CASSVGTGDYEQYF
j_gene: TRBJ1-5; v_gene: TRBV5-1; d_gene: NA; abundance: NA; CDR3nt: TGCGCCAGCAGCTTGGGAAGTGGCCCCAATCAGCCCCAGCATTTT; CDR3aa: CASSLGSGPNQPQHF
j_gene: TRBJ1-2; v_gene: TRBV25-1; d_gene: NA; abundance: NA; CDR3nt: TGTGCCAGCAGTGAATATTTTGGTTACGGCTATGGCTACACCTTC; CDR3aa: CASSEYFGYGYGYTF
j_gene: TRBJ1-6; v_gene: TRBV19; d_gene: TRBD1; abundance: NA; CDR3nt: TGTGCCAGTAGTATCTCCCGACAGGGGTCCTCTTCACCCCTCCACTTT; CDR3aa: CASSISRQGSSSPLHF
j_gene: TRBJ1-2; v_gene: TRBV6-4; d_gene: NA; abundance: NA; CDR3nt: TGTGCCAGCAGTGAAACAGGGAACTATGGCTACACCTTC; CDR3aa: CASSETGNYGYTF
j_gene: TRBJ2-1; v_gene: TRBV7-6; d_gene: NA; abundance: NA; CDR3nt: TGTGCCAGCAGCTTAATGGAGTTCGGTGAGCAGTTCTTC; CDR3aa: CASSLMEFGEQFF
j_gene: TRBJ1-6; v_gene: TRBV19; d_gene: NA; abundance: NA; CDR3nt: TGTGCCAGTAGTATAGCCGGGGAAGGTTCACCCCTCCACTTT; CDR3aa: CASSIAGEGSPLHF
j_gene: TRBJ2-5; v_gene: TRBV6-5; d_gene: TRBD1; abundance: NA; CDR3nt: TGTGCCAGCAGTACGGGACAGGTGTACCAAGAGACCCAGTACTTC; CDR3aa: CASSTGQVYQETQYF
j_gene: TRBJ1-2; v_gene: TRBV2; d_gene: NA; abundance: NA; CDR3nt: TGTGCCAGCAGAGAACGTCCGGGGAGTGGCTACACCTTC; CDR3aa: CASRERPGSGYTF
j_gene: TRBJ2-2; v_gene: TRBV4-1; d_gene: NA; abundance: NA; CDR3nt: TGCGCCAGCAGCCAAGATAGATCCAGGGATGCCGGGGAGCTGTTTTTT; CDR3aa: CASSQDRSRDAGELFF
j_gene: TRBJ2-1; v_gene: TRBV7-9; d_gene: NA; abundance: NA; CDR3nt: TGTGCCAGCGATCGGGGCAATGAGCAGTTCTTC; CDR3aa: CASDRGNEQFF
j_gene: TRBJ1-5; v_gene: TRBV7-9; d_gene: NA; abundance: NA; CDR3nt: TGTGCCAGCAGCCTCGACAGAAATCAGCCCCAGCATTTT; CDR3aa: CASSLDRNQPQHF
j_gene: TRBJ1-2; v_gene: TRBV15; d_gene: NA; abundance: NA; CDR3nt: TGTGCCACCAGCGCTGAGGTAGGGGTAAACGGTGTAGGCTACACCTTC; CDR3aa: CATSAEVGVNGVGYTF
j_gene: TRBJ2-5; v_gene: TRBV7-8; d_gene: TRBD1; abundance: NA; CDR3nt: TGTGCCAGCAGCTACCGGGACAGGGGAGGGGAGACCCAGTACTTC; CDR3aa: CASSYRDRGGETQYF
j_gene: TRBJ2-3; v_gene: TRBV27; d_gene: TRBD2; abundance: NA; CDR3nt: TGTGCCAGCACAATCGGCGGGGGGGCAGATACGCAGTATTTT; CDR3aa: CASTIGGGADTQYF
j_gene: TRBJ1-6; v_gene: TRBV15; d_gene: NA; abundance: few; CDR3nt: TGTGCCACCAGCAGAGAGACAAGGATTAATTCACCCCTCCACTTT; CDR3aa: CATSRETRINSPLHF
j_gene: TRBJ1-4; v_gene: TRBV6-5; d_gene: NA; abundance: NA; CDR3nt: TGTGCCAGCAGTTACCAGTCGGGTAGTAATGAAAAACTGTTTTTT; CDR3aa: CASSYQSGSNEKLFF
j_gene: TRBJ2-7; v_gene: TRBV6-1; d_gene: NA; abundance: once; CDR3nt: TGTGCCAGCAGGAGGGGGTCAGGCTACGAGCAGTACTTC; CDR3aa: CASRRGSGYEQYF
j_gene: TRBJ2-2; v_gene: TRBV7-2; d_gene: NA; abundance: NA; CDR3nt: TGTGCCAGCAGCTTAGACTTTGGCGGGGAGCTGTTTTTT; CDR3aa: CASSLDFGGELFF
j_gene: TRBJ1-4; v_gene: TRBV14; d_gene: NA; abundance: NA; CDR3nt: TGTGCCAGCAGCCTCTTAAGGGAGGCTAATGAAAAACTGTTTTTT; CDR3aa: CASSLLREANEKLFF
j_gene: TRBJ1-5; v_gene: TRBV7-9; d_gene: NA; abundance: NA; CDR3nt: TGTGCCAGCAGTTCCCCGGCGGGTGGCAATCAGCCCCAGCATTTT; CDR3aa: CASSSPAGGNQPQHF
j_gene: TRBJ1-4; v_gene: TRBV18; d_gene: NA; abundance: NA; CDR3nt: TGTGCCAGCTCAGCAGGACAGCAGAGGGAAAAACTGTTTTTT; CDR3aa: CASSAGQQREKLFF
j_gene: TRBJ1-5; v_gene: TRBV30; d_gene: NA; abundance: NA; CDR3nt: TGTGCCTGGAGGGGGAAGACAGGCCAGCCCCAGCATTTT; CDR3aa: CAWRGKTGQPQHF
j_gene: TRBJ1-1; v_gene: TRBV5-1; d_gene: NA; abundance: NA; CDR3nt: TGCGCCAGCAGCCTTAACAGGGATACTGAAGCTTTCTTT; CDR3aa: CASSLNRDTEAFF
j_gene: TRBJ1-2; v_gene: TRBV11-2; d_gene: NA; abundance: NA; CDR3nt: TGTGCCAGCAGCCAGGGATCTGGGAACTATGGCTACACCTTC; CDR3aa: CASSQGSGNYGYTF
j_gene: TRBJ2-7; v_gene: TRBV7-3; d_gene: NA; abundance: NA; CDR3nt: TGTGCCAGCAGCCCCGGGAACTACGAGCAGTACTTC; CDR3aa: CASSPGNYEQYF
j_gene: TRBJ2-3; v_gene: TRBV12-5; d_gene: TRBD2; abundance: NA; CDR3nt: TGTGCTAGTGGTTTGGGTGCAGCGGGGCACACAGATACGCAGTATTTT; CDR3aa: CASGLGAAGHTDTQYF
j_gene: TRBJ2-7; v_gene: TRBV29-1; d_gene: TRBD1; abundance: NA; CDR3nt: TGCAGCGTTGAACGACAGGGAACCTACAAGCAGTACTTC; CDR3aa: CSVERQGTYKQYF
j_gene: TRBJ1-6; v_gene: TRBV4-1; d_gene: NA; abundance: NA; CDR3nt: TGCGCCAGCAGCCAATTAACAGGGATCAAGAATTCACCCCTCCACTTT; CDR3aa: CASSQLTGIKNSPLHF
j_gene: TRBJ2-7; v_gene: TRBV9; d_gene: TRBD2; abundance: NA; CDR3nt: TGTGCCAGCAGCGTATCCCCTAGCGGGGGGGCCCACTACGAGCAGTACTTC; CDR3aa: CASSVSPSGGAHYEQYF
j_gene: TRBJ1-1; v_gene: TRBV6-5; d_gene: NA; abundance: NA; CDR3nt: TGTGCCAGCAATCCAGGGGACCCGAACACTGAAGCTTTCTTT; CDR3aa: CASNPGDPNTEAFF
j_gene: TRBJ2-1; v_gene: TRBV6-5; d_gene: TRBD2; abundance: NA; CDR3nt: TGTGCCAGCAGTTACTCATTAGCGGGGGGGCTAAATGAGCAGTTCTTC; CDR3aa: CASSYSLAGGLNEQFF
j_gene: TRBJ2-7; v_gene: TRBV5-1; d_gene: TRBD1; abundance: NA; CDR3nt: TGCGCCAGCAGCAAGACAGGGGTAGCCTACGAGCAGTACTTC; CDR3aa: CASSKTGVAYEQYF
j_gene: TRBJ2-3; v_gene: TRBV10-3; d_gene: TRBD2; abundance: NA; CDR3nt: TGTGCCATCAGTGAGGGTGGGACTAGTCAAACACTAGCGGACACAGATACGCAGTATTTT; CDR3aa: CAISEGGTSQTLADTDTQYF
j_gene: TRBJ1-6; v_gene: TRBV27; d_gene: NA; abundance: NA; CDR3nt: TGTGCCAGCAGTTTGGAGAACATCGGTAATTCACCCCTCCACTTT; CDR3aa: CASSLENIGNSPLHF
j_gene: TRBJ1-2; v_gene: TRBV15; d_gene: TRBD1; abundance: NA; CDR3nt: TGTGCCACCAGCAGGGACAGGGGGCTCTTCGGCTACACCTTC; CDR3aa: CATSRDRGLFGYTF
j_gene: TRBJ1-2; v_gene: TRBV6-5; d_gene: NA; abundance: NA; CDR3nt: TGTGCCAGCAGTTACTCAGCGGGGAATAACTATGGCTACACCTTC; CDR3aa: CASSYSAGNNYGYTF